The entry below describes one T cell receptor beta chain. The data stem from a study of blood T cell repertoires in COVID-19. On the study more broadly: Samples came from the United States, Italy and Spain, spanning acute and convalescent COVID-19.

The germline gives CDR1 SGHNT, CDR2 YYREEE (reference sequence). This CDR3 is built from 16 residues. V shed 3 bases, J shed 9 bases, and the junction held 15 bases outside the gene matches. The authors' processing: How many nucleated cells were present was estimated from reference gene primer amplification. Assay: immunoSEQ multiplex PCR; the TCRdb copy retains only in-frame clones and omits some. Clonal size and the V and J genes are those of that table, whereas D and trimming came from the DNA. The table shows 230,000 or so clones, with around 83% occurring only once. The cohort comprised adults aged about 18 to 100 years residing in 24 US areas. Assignment of participants to cohorts was predicated upon participant-reported clinical history.

The gene calls are TRBV5-4 and TRBJ2-3, with 8 bases that match TRBD2. The clonotype was recovered from a woman aged 50 to 60 who had been exposed to COVID-19. The sample taken for sequencing was PBMCs or T cells enriched from blood (not recorded which). The CDR3 DNA sequence: TGTGCCAGCAGCTGGGGGAATAGCGGGGCGGTCGTCACGCAGTATTTT. Protein sequence: CASSWGNSGAVVTQYF. Using reference TRBV5-4 and TRBJ2-3 for the parts outside the CDR3, the full variable domain is ETGVTQSPTHLIKTRGQQVTLRCSSQSGHNTVSWYQQALGQGPQFIFQYYREEENGRGNFPPRFSGLQFPNYSSELNVNALELDDSALYLCASSWGNSGAVVTQYFGPGTRLTVL.